A selection of T cell receptor beta chains follows, all from one sample in a study of beta chain features in type 1 diabetes. Produced via immunoSEQ multiplex PCR; TCRdb's table is partial and in-frame only. Among 35,000 or so clones listed, around 60% were seen once. Source material: Tregs from blood. The source of these receptors is a woman younger than 45 in good health. Both conserved end residues are part of each CDR3. D genes are given only for firm matches. Size is stated for part of the rows, as once, few or many counts, or as a class when the clone is expanded.

d_call	v_call	clone_size	j_call	cdr3_nt	cdr3_aa
TRBD1	TRBV19	.	TRBJ1-5	TGTGCCAGTAGTATTGACAGGGGGGATCAGCCCCAGCATTTT	CASSIDRGDQPQHF
TRBD1	TRBV2	.	TRBJ2-6	TGTGCCAGCAGAGCCCTTTGGGGACAGGGAAGTTCTGGGGCCAACGTCCTGACTTTC	CASRALWGQGSSGANVLTF
.	TRBV18	.	TRBJ2-1	TGTGCCAGCTCACCACCGGGACTGAACTACAATGAGCAGTTCTTC	CASSPPGLNYNEQFF
TRBD1	TRBV29-1	.	TRBJ1-4	TGCAGCGTTTTCGACAGGGGAGGAGAAAAACTGTTTTTT	CSVFDRGGEKLFF
.	TRBV10-2	.	TRBJ2-7	TGCGCCAGCAGTGGCAGGGGTTTGATTGAGCAGTACTTC	CASSGRGLIEQYF
.	TRBV30	.	TRBJ2-1	TGTGCCTGGAGTCCTACACCGGGACTCTACAATGAGCAGTTCTTC	CAWSPTPGLYNEQFF
.	TRBV11-2	few	TRBJ2-1	TGTGCCAGCAGTTTCCAGGGTACCTCTTCCAATGAGCAGTTCTTC	CASSFQGTSSNEQFF
TRBD2	TRBV30	.	TRBJ2-3	TGTGCTGCGACTAGCGGGGGAACAGATACGCAGTATTTT	CAATSGGTDTQYF
TRBD1	TRBV6-6	.	TRBJ2-5	TGTGCCAGCAGATGGACAGGGCAAGAGACCCAGTACTTC	CASRWTGQETQYF
TRBD1	TRBV7-8	.	TRBJ1-4	TGTGCCAGCAGCTTAGTGGGACAGGATGAAAAACTGTTTTTT	CASSLVGQDEKLFF